This T cell receptor (beta chain) was obtained from a study of blood T cell repertoires in COVID-19. Study-level information: Whether acute or convalescent, the COVID-19 samples came from the United States, Italy and Spain. Sample material is recorded as cDNA or gDNA derived from T cells, B-cell-depleted T cells, or PBMCs.

The Seattle patients, enrolled during active infection, were followed longitudinally. Under the authors' procedure: Counts of nucleated cells, estimated from reference gene primer amplification, were obtained. Method: immunoSEQ multiplex PCR; TCRdb's copy keeps in-frame clones and lacks some. V and J calls and clone size come straight from that table; D and trimming were deduced from the DNA. There are 150,000 or so clones in the sample; approximately 90% occur only once, and around an eighth lies in the top ten. This CDR3 contains 16 residues. In germline, CDR1 is MGHRA, CDR2 YSYEKL. Trimming took off 0 bases at V and 2 bases at J, with 13 bases between the two ends.

J is TRBJ1-1 and V is TRBV4-1; D is unresolved. This sequence originates from a man between 18 and 35 years old with COVID-19, enrolled during active disease. The sample taken for sequencing was peripheral blood. The CDR3 bases are TGCGCCAGCAGCCAAGATTCCTGGACTACAAACACTGAAGCTTTCTTT. Its protein product is CASSQDSWTTNTEAFF.